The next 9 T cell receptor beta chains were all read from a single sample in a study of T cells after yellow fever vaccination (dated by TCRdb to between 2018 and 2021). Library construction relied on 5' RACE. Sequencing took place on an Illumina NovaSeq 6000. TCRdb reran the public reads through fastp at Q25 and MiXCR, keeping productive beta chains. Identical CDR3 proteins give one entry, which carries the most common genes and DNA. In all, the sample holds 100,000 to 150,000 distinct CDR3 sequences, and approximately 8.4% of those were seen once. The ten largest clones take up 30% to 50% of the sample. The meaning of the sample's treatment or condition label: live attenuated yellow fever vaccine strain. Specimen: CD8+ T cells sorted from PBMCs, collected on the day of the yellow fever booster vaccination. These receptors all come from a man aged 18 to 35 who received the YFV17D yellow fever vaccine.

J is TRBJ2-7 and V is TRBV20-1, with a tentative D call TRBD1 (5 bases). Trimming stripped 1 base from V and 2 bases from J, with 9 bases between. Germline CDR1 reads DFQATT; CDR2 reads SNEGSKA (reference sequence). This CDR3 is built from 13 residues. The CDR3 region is CSARGQGTYEQYV. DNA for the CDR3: TGCAGTGCTAGAGGGCAGGGAACCTACGAGCAGTACGTC.

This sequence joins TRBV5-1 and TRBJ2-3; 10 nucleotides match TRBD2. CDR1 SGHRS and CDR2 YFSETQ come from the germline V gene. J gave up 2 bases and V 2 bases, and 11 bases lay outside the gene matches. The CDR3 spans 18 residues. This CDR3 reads CASSLGASGGSITDTQYF. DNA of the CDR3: TGCGCCAGCAGCTTAGGGGCTAGCGGGGGCTCTATCACAGATACGCAGTATTTT.

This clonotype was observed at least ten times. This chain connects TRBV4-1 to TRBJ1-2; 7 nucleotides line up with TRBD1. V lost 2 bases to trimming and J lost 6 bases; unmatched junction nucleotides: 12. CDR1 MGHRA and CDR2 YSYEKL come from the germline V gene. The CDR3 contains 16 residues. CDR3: CASSQRDSSFTDGYTF. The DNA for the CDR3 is TGCGCCAGCAGCCAACGGGACAGCTCTTTTACCGATGGCTACACCTTC.

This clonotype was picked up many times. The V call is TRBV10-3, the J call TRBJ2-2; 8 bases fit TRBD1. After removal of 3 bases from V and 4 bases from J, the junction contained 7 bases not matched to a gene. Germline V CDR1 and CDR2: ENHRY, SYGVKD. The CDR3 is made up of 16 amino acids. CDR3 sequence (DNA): TGTGCCATCAGTGACCCCGACAGGGGATTCACCGGGGAGCTGTTTTTT. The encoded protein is CAISDPDRGFTGELFF.

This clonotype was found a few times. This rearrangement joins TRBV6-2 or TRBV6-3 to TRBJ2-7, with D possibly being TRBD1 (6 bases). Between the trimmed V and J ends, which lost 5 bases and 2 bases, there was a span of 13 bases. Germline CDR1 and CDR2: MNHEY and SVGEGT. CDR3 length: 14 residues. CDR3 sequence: CASSPGQVTYEQYV. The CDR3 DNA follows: TGTGCCAGCAGTCCGGGACAAGTAACCTACGAGCAGTACGTC.

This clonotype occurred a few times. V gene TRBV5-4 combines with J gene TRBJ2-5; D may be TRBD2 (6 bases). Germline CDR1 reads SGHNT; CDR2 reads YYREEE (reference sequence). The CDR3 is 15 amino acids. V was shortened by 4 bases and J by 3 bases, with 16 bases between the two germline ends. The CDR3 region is CASSVTGTREETQYF. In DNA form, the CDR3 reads TGTGCCAGCAGCGTGACCGGGACTCGTGAAGAGACCCAGTACTTC.

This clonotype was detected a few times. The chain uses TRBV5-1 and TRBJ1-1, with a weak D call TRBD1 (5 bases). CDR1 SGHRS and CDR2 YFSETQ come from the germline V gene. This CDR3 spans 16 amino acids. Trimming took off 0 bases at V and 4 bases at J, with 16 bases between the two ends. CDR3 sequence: CASSLAATDLGTEAFF. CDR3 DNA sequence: TGCGCCAGCAGCTTGGCCGCGACAGATTTAGGCACTGAAGCTTTCTTT.

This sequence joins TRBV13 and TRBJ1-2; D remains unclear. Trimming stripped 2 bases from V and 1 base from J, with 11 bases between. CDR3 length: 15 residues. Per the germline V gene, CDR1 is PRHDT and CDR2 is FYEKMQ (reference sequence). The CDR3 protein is CASSLKGNLNYGYTF. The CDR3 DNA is TGTGCCAGCAGCTTAAAAGGGAACCTTAACTATGGCTACACCTTC.

CDR3 residues: CASSWAGTKYNEQFF. The DNA for the CDR3 is TGTGCCAGCAGTTGGGCCGGGACAAAGTACAATGAGCAGTTCTTC. This rearrangement joins TRBV12-3 or TRBV12-4 to TRBJ2-1; weak D call: TRBD1 (6 bases). The CDR3 totals 15 residues. The V and J ends lost 4 bases and 4 bases respectively, with 14 bases between them.